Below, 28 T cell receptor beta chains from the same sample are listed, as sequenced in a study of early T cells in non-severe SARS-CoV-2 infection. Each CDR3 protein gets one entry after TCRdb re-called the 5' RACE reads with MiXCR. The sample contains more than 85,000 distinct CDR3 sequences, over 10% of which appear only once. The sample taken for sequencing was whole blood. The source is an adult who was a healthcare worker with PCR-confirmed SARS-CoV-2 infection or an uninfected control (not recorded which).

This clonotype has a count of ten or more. The CDR3 loop is CASSLRTVMSSYNEQFF. The CDR3 nucleotides read TGTGCCAGCAGCTTACGGACGGTTATGAGCTCCTACAATGAGCAGTTCTTC. The chain carries TRBV7-2 and TRBJ2-1; D not resolved. Germline V lookup: CDR1 SGHTA, CDR2 FQGNSA. CDR3 size: 17 residues. Trimming removed 2 bases at V and 0 bases at J, with 14 bases between.

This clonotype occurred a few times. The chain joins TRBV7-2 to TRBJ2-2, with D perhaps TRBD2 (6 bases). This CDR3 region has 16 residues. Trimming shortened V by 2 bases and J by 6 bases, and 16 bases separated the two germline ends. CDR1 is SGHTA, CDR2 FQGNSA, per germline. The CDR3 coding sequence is TGTGCCAGCAGCTTATGGGGAGGCTCGGGCCCCGGGGAGCTGTTTTTT. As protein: CASSLWGGSGPGELFF.

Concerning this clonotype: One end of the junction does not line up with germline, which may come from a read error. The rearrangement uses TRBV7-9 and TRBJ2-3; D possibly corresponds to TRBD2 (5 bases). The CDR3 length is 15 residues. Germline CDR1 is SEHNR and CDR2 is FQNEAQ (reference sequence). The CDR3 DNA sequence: TGTGACAGCAGCCGAAGCGGAGCTAGCACAGATACGCAGTATTTT. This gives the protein CDSSRSGASTDTQYF.

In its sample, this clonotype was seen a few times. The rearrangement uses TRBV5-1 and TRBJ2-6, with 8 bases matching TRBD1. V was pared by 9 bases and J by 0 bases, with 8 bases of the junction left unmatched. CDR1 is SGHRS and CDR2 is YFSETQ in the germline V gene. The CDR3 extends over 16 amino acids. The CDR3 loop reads CATTQDRASGANVLTF. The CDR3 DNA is TGCGCCACTACGCAGGACAGGGCCTCTGGGGCCAACGTCCTGACTTTC. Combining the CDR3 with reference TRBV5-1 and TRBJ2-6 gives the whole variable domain KAGVTQTPRYLIKTRGQQVTLSCSPISGHRSVSWYQQTPGQGLQFLFEYFSETQRNKGNFPGRFSGRQFSNSRSEMNVSTLELGDSALYLCATTQDRASGANVLTFGAGSRLTVL.

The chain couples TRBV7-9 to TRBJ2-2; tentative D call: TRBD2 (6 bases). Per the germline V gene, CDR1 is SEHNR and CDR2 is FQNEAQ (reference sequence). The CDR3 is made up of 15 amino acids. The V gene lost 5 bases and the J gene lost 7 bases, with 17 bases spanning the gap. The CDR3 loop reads CASSNPGSTGGELFF. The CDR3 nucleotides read TGTGCCAGCAGCAACCCCGGGAGCACGGGCGGGGAGCTGTTTTTT.

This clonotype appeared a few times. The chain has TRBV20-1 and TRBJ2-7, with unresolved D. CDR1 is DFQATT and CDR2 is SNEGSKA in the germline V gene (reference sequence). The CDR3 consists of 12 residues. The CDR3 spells CRTALPAYEQYF. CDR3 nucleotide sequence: TGCAGAACTGCGCTGCCAGCCTACGAGCAGTACTTC.

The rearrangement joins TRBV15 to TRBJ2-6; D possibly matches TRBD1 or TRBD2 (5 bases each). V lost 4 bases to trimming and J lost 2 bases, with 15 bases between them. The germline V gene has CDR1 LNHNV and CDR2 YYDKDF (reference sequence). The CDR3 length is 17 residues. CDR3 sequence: CATSTTVGETGANVLTF. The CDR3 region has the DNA TGTGCCACCAGCACCACCGTAGGGGAGACTGGGGCCAACGTCCTGACTTTC.

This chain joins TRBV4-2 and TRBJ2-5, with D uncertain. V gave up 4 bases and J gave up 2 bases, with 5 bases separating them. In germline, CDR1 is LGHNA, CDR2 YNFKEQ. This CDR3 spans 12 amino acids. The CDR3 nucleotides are TGTGCCAGCAGCCGCTCACAAGAGACCCAGTACTTC. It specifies CASSRSQETQYF.

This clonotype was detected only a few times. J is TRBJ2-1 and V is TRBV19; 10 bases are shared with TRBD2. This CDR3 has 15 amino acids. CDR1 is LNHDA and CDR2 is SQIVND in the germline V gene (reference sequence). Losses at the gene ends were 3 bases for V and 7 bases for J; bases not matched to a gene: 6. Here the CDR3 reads CASSIWTSGQNEQFF. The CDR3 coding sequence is TGTGCCAGTAGTATTTGGACTAGCGGCCAAAATGAGCAGTTCTTC.

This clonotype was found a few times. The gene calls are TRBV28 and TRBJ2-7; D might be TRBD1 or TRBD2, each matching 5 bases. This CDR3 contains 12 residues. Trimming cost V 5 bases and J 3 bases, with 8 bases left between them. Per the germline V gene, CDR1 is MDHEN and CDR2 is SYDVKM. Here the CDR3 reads CASSRDDYEQYF. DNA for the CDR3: TGTGCCAGCAGTCGGGACGACTACGAGCAGTACTTC.

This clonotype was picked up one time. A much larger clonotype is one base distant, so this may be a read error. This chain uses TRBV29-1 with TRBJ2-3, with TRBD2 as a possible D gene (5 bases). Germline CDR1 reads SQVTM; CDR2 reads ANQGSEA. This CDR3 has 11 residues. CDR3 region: CSAPMGDTRYF. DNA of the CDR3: TGCAGCGCCCCGATGGGAGATACGCGGTATTTT.

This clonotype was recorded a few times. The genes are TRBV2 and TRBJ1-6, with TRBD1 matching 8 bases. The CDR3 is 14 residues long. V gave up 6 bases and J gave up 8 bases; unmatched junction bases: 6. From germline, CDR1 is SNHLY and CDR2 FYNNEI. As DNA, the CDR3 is TGTGCCAGCAGAATCGACAGGGGCGATTCACCCCTCCACTTT. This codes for CASRIDRGDSPLHF.

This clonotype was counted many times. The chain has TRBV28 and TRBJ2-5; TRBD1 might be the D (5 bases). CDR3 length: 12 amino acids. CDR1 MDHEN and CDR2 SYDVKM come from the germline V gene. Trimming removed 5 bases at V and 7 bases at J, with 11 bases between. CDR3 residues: CASSPTDATQYF. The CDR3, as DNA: TGTGCCAGCAGTCCGACAGACGCGACCCAGTACTTC. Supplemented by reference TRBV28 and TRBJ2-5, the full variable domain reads DVKVTQSSRYLVKRTGEKVFLECVQDMDHENMFWYRQDPGLGLRLIYFSYDVKMKEKGDIPEGYSVSREKKERFSLILESASTNQTSMYLCASSPTDATQYFGPGTRLLVL.

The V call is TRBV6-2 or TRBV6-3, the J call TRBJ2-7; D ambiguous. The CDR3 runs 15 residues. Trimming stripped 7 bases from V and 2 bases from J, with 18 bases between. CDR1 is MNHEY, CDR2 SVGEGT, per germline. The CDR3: CASTQGQRPPYEQYF. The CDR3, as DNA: TGTGCCAGCACCCAAGGCCAGCGCCCCCCCTACGAGCAGTACTTC.

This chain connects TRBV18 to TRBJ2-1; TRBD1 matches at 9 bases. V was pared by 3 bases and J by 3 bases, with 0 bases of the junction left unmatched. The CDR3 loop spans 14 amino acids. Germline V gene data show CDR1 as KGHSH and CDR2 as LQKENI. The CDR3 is CASSPGQGYNEQFF. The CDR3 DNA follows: TGTGCCAGCTCACCGGGACAGGGCTACAATGAGCAGTTCTTC.

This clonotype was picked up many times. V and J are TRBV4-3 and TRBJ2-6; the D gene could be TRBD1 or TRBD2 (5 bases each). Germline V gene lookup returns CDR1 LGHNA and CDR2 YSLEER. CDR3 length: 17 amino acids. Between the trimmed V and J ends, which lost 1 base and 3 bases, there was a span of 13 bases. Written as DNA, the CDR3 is TGCGCCAGCAGCCAAGGTAGTAGGGGAGATGGGGCCAACGTCCTGACTTTC. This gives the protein CASSQGSRGDGANVLTF.

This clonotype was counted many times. For the CDR3, the DNA is TGTGCCAGCAGTTACTCGGGGGGAGGGGCAGATACGCAGTATTTT. The encoded protein is CASSYSGGGADTQYF. This sequence joins TRBV6-2 or TRBV6-3 and TRBJ2-3, with 7 bases aligning to TRBD2. The trim removed 0 bases at V and 4 bases at J, leaving 4 bases unmatched. Germline V gene data show CDR1 as MNHEY and CDR2 as SVGEGT. The length of the CDR3 is 15 residues.

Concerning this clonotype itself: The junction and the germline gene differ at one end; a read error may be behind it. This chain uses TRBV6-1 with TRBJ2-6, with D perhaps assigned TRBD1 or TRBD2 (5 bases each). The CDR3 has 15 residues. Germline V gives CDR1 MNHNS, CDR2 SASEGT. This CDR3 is CASSEGGAGADVLTF. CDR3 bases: TGTGCCAGCAGTGAAGGGGGCGCCGGGGCCGACGTCCTGACTTTC.

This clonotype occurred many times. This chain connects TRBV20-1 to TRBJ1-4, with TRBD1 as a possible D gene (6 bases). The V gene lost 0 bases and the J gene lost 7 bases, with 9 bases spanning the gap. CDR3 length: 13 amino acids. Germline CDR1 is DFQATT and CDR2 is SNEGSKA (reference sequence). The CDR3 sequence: CSARDRGAEKLFF. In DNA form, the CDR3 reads TGCAGTGCTAGAGATAGGGGGGCTGAAAAACTGTTTTTT.

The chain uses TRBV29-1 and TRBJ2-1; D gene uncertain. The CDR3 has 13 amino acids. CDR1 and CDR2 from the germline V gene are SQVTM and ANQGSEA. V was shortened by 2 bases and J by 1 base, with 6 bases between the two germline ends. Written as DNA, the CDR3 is TGCAGCGTTGAAAGTGCTTCCTACAATGAGCAGTTCTTC. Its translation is CSVESASYNEQFF.

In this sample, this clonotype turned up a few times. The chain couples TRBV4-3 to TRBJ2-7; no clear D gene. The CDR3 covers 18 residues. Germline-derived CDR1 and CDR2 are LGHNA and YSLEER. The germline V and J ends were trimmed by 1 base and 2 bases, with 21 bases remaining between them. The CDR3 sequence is CASSQAITLRTLTYEQYF. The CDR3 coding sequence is TGCGCCAGCAGCCAAGCCATCACCCTACGGACCTTAACCTACGAGCAGTACTTC.

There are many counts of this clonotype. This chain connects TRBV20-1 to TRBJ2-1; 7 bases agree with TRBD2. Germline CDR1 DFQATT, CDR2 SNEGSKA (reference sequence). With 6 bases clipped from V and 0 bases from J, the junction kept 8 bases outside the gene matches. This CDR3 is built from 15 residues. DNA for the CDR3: TGCAGTGCCCTACGGGGGGATAGCTCCTACAATGAGCAGTTCTTC. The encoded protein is CSALRGDSSYNEQFF.

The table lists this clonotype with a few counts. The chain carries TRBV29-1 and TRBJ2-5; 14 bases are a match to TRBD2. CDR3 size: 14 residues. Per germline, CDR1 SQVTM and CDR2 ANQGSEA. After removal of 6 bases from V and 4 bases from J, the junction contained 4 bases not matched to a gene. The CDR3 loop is CSVVGTSGRETQYF. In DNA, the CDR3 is TGCAGCGTCGTCGGGACTAGCGGGAGAGAGACCCAGTACTTC. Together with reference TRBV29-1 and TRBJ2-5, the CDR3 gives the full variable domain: SAVISQKPSRDICQRGTSLTIQCQVDSQVTMMFWYRQQPGQSLTLIATANQGSEATYESGFVIDKFPISRPNLTFSTLTVSNMSPEDSSIYLCSVVGTSGRETQYFGPGTRLLVL.

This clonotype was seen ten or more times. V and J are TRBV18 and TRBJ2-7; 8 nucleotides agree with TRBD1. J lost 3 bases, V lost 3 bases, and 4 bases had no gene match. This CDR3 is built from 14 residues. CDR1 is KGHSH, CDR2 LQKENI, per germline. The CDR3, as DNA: TGTGCCAGCTCACCCAGGGGGCCATTCTACGAGCAGTACTTC. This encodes CASSPRGPFYEQYF.

CDR3 coding DNA: TGTGCCAGCAGCCCACCAGGGAAACGGAACAATGAGCAGTTCTTC. This sequence encodes CASSPPGKRNNEQFF. The chain recombines TRBV7-2 with TRBJ2-1; D might be TRBD1 (5 bases). CDR1 is SGHTA, CDR2 FQGNSA, per germline. This CDR3 has 15 residues. V lost 5 bases and J lost 5, with 16 bases in between.

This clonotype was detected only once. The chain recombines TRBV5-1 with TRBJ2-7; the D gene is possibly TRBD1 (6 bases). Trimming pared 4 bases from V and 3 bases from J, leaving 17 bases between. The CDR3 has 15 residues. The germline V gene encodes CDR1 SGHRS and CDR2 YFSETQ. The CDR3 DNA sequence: TGCGCCAGCAGCCCCGAAACAGGGATCCGCTACGAGCAGTACTTC. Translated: CASSPETGIRYEQYF. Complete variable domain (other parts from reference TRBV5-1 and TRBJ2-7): KAGVTQTPRYLIKTRGQQVTLSCSPISGHRSVSWYQQTPGQGLQFLFEYFSETQRNKGNFPGRFSGRQFSNSRSEMNVSTLELGDSALYLCASSPETGIRYEQYFGPGTRLTVT.

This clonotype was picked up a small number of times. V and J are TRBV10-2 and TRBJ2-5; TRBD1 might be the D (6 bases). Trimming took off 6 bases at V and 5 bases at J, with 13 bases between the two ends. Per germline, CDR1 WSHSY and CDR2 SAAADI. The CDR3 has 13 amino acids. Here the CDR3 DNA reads TGCGCCAGCAGCTCCGACAGGCGTGAGACCCAGTACTTC. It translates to CASSSDRRETQYF.

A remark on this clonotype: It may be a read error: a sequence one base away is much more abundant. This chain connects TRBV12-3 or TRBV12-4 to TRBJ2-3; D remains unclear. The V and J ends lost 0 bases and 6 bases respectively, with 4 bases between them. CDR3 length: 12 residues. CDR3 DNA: TGTGCCAGCAGTTTAGCGTGGGATACGCAGTATTTT. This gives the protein CASSLAWDTQYF.